This TCR beta chain was retrieved from a study of T cell responses to AZD1222 COVID-19 vaccine. Study-wide results and caveats: Dominant CD4 TCR responses targeted spike regions 160-218 and 743-854. The number of AZD1222 recipients seropositive at baseline was only 6 or 7.

As concerns this clone: Its antigen is as yet unknown.

Clones were read by immunoSEQ multiplex PCR, and TCRdb kept only the in-frame ones, dropping some. The table lists around 170,000 clones, approximately 91% of them singletons. V trimming: 3 bases; J trimming: 7 bases; junction bases outside the gene matches: 12. The CDR3 loop spans 16 amino acids. The rearrangement uses TRBV5-3 and TRBJ2-1, with 8 positions matching TRBD2. TRBV5-3 is an ORF, with its function uncertain. The sequencing used peripheral blood, collected on day 0 of AZD1222 vaccination. This receptor was identified in an adult in good health. CDR3 in amino acids: CARSCAPGLGGNEQFF. The CDR3 DNA sequence: TGTGCCAGAAGCTGCGCTCCGGGACTAGGGGGGAATGAGCAGTTCTTC.